A single sample gave rise to the 14 T cell receptor beta chains below, sequenced in a study of blood T cell repertoires in COVID-19. Using immunoSEQ multiplex PCR, the repertoire was profiled, and TCRdb retains in-frame clones only, with some absent. Among roughly 140,000 clones listed, around four fifths were seen once. Sequences were obtained from PBMCs or T cells enriched from blood (not recorded which). The receptors here all came from a woman in her 40s who had recovered from COVID-19.

The chain employs TRBV6-5 and TRBJ2-1, with 11 bases that match TRBD2. This CDR3 has 15 amino acids. J gave up 4 bases and V 4 bases, and 3 bases lay outside the gene matches. CDR1 and CDR2 (germline): MNHEY, SVGAGI. The CDR3 coding sequence is TGTGCCAGCAGTTGGACTAGCGGGTCATACAATGAGCAGTTCTTC. The encoded protein is CASSWTSGSYNEQFF.

The J gene is TRBJ1-1, the V gene TRBV7-6; TRBD1 might be the D (6 bases). Trimming took off 6 bases at V and 1 base at J, with 15 bases between the two ends. The V gene's germline CDR1 is SGHVS and CDR2 FNYEAQ. This CDR3 is 15 amino acids long. CDR3 coding DNA: TGTGCCAGCAGGTCCATCGGACAGCAGAACACTGAAGCTTTCTTT. Translated: CASRSIGQQNTEAFF. The full variable domain, its missing parts supplied by reference TRBV7-6 and TRBJ1-1, is GAGVSQSPRYKVTKRGQDVALRCDPISGHVSLYWYRQALGQGPEFLTYFNYEAQQDKSGLPNDRFSAERPEGSISTLTIQRTEQRDSAMYRCASRSIGQQNTEAFFGQGTRLTVV.

The chain has TRBV27 and TRBJ1-5; D possibly corresponds to TRBD1 (5 bases). This CDR3 is 16 amino acids long. Germline assignment: CDR1 MNHEY and CDR2 SMNVEV (reference sequence). Trimming pared 8 bases from V and 5 bases from J, leaving 22 bases between. CDR3 region: CASSPDMGRVDQPQHF. The CDR3 DNA sequence: TGTGCCAGCTCCCCGGACATGGGCAGGGTCGATCAGCCCCAGCATTTT.

This chain uses TRBV6-5 with TRBJ1-1, with D possibly matching TRBD1 (6 bases). CDR3 size: 14 residues. Trimming removed 5 bases from V and 8 bases from J, with 18 bases in between. Germline CDR1 reads MNHEY; CDR2 reads SVGAGI. CDR3 sequence: CASSTPSTGGEAFF. The CDR3 DNA reads as TGTGCCAGCAGTACCCCCTCTACTGGGGGCGAAGCTTTCTTT.

The chain recombines TRBV5-4 with TRBJ2-1, with D tentatively TRBD2 (5 bases). Trimming stripped 2 bases from V and 6 bases from J, with 21 bases between. CDR1 and CDR2 from the germline V gene are SGHNT and YYREEE (reference sequence). The CDR3 consists of 17 residues. CDR3 protein: CASSFGLADAPSNEQFF. The CDR3 DNA reads as TGTGCCAGCAGCTTCGGGCTAGCAGACGCTCCGAGCAATGAGCAGTTCTTC.

The rearrangement uses TRBV7-9 and TRBJ1-1; no clear D. The germline CDR1 and CDR2 sequences are SEHNR and FQNEAQ (reference sequence). The CDR3 is 13 amino acids. V lost 11 bases and J 0 bases, leaving 13 bases between the germline ends. The DNA of the CDR3 is TGTGCCTGCCCCCCCGGGTTGAACACTGAAGCTTTCTTT. Translated: CACPPGLNTEAFF.

V is TRBV4-1 and J is TRBJ2-7; 9 bases are shared with TRBD1. In germline, CDR1 is MGHRA, CDR2 YSYEKL. After removal of 1 base from V and 4 bases from J, the junction contained 5 bases not matched to a gene. The CDR3 has 15 amino acids. Here the CDR3 DNA reads TGCGCCAGCAGCCAAGCTAGAGACAGGGGGTACGAGCAGTACTTC. This sequence encodes CASSQARDRGYEQYF.

The chain employs TRBV14 and TRBJ2-1, with D possibly TRBD2 on 5 matching bases. This CDR3 comprises 15 residues. CDR1 is SGHDN and CDR2 is FVKESK in the germline V gene. V was clipped by 4 bases and J by 2 bases, with 12 bases between them. The CDR3 DNA reads TGTGCCAGCAGCCCTACCCAGCGGACCTACAATGAGCAGTTCTTC. Its protein product is CASSPTQRTYNEQFF.

V usage is TRBV6-1 and J usage is TRBJ1-5; D remains ambiguous. Trimming cost V 2 bases and J 0 bases, with 14 bases left between them. This CDR3 contains 17 residues. CDR1 MNHNS and CDR2 SASEGT come from the germline V gene. The CDR3 DNA follows: TGTGCCAGCAGTGAATACAGCCCTCTTTATAGCAATCAGCCCCAGCATTTT. This translates into CASSEYSPLYSNQPQHF.

The rearrangement links TRBV19 to TRBJ1-1, with TRBD1 as a possible D gene (5 bases). CDR3 size: 15 residues. CDR1 is LNHDA and CDR2 is SQIVND in the germline V gene (reference sequence). V was cut by 3 bases and J by 1 base, with 12 bases left in between. In nucleotides, the CDR3 is TGTGCCAGTAGTATTAGGGGATTCGGGAACACTGAAGCTTTCTTT. Protein sequence: CASSIRGFGNTEAFF.

This clone showed up many times. The V gene is TRBV9, the J gene TRBJ1-1; TRBD1 is a possible D gene (5 bases). The CDR3 is 13 residues long. Trimming stripped 0 bases from V and 5 bases from J, with 8 bases between. Looked up from germline, CDR1 is SGDLS and CDR2 is YYNGEE. Written as DNA, the CDR3 is TGTGCCAGCAGCGTAGCAGGGACTACTGAAGCTTTCTTT. This gives the protein CASSVAGTTEAFF.

The gene calls are TRBV18 and TRBJ1-6; TRBD1 aligns across 8 bases. CDR1 KGHSH and CDR2 LQKENI come from the germline V gene. With V trimmed by 5 bases and J by 6 bases, 6 bases remained unmatched. This CDR3 is 15 amino acids long. DNA of the CDR3: TGTGCCAGCTCAGATCGAACAGGGGGTAATTCACCCCTCCACTTT. This sequence encodes CASSDRTGGNSPLHF.

The chain is built from TRBV24-1 and TRBJ2-2; 9 bases map to TRBD2. Per germline, CDR1 KGHDR and CDR2 SFDVKD. Germline trimming cut 4 bases from V and 4 bases from J; bases unmatched to any gene: 9. This CDR3 region has 17 residues. In DNA, the CDR3 is TGTGCCACCAGTGAAGGAAGCGGGGGGTATTTCACCGGGGAGCTGTTTTTT. This sequence encodes CATSEGSGGYFTGELFF.

The rearrangement uses TRBV15 and TRBJ2-7, with 7 bases that match TRBD2. CDR3 length: 14 amino acids. Germline V CDR1 and CDR2: LNHNV, YYDKDF (reference sequence). V shed 0 bases, J shed 7 bases, and the junction held 6 bases outside the gene matches. The DNA of the CDR3 is TGTGCCACCAGCAGAGATGTGGGAGGGGATGAGCAGTACTTC. Translated: CATSRDVGGDEQYF.